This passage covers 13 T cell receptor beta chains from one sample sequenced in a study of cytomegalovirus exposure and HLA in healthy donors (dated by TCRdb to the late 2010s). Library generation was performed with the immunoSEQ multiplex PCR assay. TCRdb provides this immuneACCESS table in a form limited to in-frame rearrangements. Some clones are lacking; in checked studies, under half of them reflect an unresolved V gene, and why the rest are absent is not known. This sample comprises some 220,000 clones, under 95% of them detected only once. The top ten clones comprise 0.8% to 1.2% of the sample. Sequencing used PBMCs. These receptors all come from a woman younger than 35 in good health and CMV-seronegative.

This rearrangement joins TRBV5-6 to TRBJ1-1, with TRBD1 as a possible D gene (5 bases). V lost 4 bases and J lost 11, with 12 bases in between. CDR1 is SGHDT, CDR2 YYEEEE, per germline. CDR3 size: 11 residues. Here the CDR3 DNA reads TGTGCCAGCAGCCGAAGGGGCAAGGCTTTCTTT. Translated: CASSRRGKAFF.

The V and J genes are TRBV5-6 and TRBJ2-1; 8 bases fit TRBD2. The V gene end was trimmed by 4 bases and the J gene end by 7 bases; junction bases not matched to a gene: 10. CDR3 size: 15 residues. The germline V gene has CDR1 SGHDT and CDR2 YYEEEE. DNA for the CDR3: TGTGCCAGCAGCCCTCGGGGGGGCTCCTTTAATGAGCAGTTCTTC. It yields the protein CASSPRGGSFNEQFF. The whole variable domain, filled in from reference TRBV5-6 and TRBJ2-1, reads DAGVTQSPTHLIKTRGQQVTLRCSPKSGHDTVSWYQQALGQGPQFIFQYYEEEERQRGNFPDRFSGHQFPNYSSELNVNALLLGDSALYLCASSPRGGSFNEQFFGPGTRLTVL.

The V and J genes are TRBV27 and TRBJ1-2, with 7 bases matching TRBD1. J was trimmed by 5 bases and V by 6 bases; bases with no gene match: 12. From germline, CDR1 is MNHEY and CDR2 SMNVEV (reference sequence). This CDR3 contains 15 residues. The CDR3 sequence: CASSPNPPGGYGYTF. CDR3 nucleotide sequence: TGTGCCAGCAGCCCCAACCCGCCAGGGGGTTATGGCTACACCTTC.

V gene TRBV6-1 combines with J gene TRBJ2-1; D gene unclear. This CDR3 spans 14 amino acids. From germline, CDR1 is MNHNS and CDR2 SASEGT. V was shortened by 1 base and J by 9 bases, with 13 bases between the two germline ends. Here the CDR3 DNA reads TGTGCCAGCAGTGAAGTTGGCAGAGGTAGTGAGCAGTTCTTC. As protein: CASSEVGRGSEQFF.

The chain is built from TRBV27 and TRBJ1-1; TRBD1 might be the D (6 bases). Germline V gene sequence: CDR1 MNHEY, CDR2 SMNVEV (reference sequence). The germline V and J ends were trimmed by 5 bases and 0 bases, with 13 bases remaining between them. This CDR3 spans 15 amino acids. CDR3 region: CASSRPGHLNTEAFF. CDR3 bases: TGTGCCAGCAGTCGGCCGGGACACTTGAACACTGAAGCTTTCTTT.

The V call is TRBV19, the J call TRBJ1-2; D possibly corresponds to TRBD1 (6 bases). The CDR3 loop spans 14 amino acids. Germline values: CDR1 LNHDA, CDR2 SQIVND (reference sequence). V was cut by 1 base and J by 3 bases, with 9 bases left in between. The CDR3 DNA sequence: TGTGCCAGTAGTATAGGGGGACACCACTATGGCTACACCTTC. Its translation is CASSIGGHHYGYTF.

The CDR3 nucleotides read TGTGCCAGCAGTTTAATTGGGGGGAACTATGGCTACACCTTC. This codes for CASSLIGGNYGYTF. The chain couples TRBV27 to TRBJ1-2; maybe TRBD1 (5 bases). V was trimmed by 2 bases and J by 2 bases, leaving 9 bases between them. The CDR3 covers 14 residues. Germline CDR1 MNHEY, CDR2 SMNVEV (reference sequence).

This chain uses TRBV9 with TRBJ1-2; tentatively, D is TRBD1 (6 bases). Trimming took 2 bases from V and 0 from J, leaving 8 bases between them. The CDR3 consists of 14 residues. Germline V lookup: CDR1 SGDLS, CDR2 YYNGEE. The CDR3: CASSVDSANYGYTF. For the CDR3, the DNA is TGTGCCAGCAGCGTGGACAGTGCTAACTATGGCTACACCTTC.

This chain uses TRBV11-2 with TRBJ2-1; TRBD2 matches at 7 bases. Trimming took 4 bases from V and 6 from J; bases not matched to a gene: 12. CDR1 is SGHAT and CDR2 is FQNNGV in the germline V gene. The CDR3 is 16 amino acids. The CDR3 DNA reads TGTGCCAGCAGCTCCCACGGGGGGACGCGACGCAATGAGCAGTTCTTC. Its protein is CASSSHGGTRRNEQFF.

CDR3 nucleotides: TGTGCCAGCAGCTTTGACAGCTACAATGAGCAGTTCTTC. It translates to CASSFDSYNEQFF. The chain uses TRBV5-4 and TRBJ2-1; D might be TRBD1 (5 bases). Per the germline V gene, CDR1 is SGHNT and CDR2 is YYREEE (reference sequence). Between the trimmed V and J ends, which lost 2 bases and 3 bases, there was a span of 6 bases. This CDR3 contains 13 residues.

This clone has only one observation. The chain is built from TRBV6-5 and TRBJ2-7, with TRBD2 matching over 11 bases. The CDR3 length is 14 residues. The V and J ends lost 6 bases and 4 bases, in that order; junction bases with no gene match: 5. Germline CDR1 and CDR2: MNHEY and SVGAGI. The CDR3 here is CASSPGTSGYEQYF. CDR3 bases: TGTGCCAGCAGCCCCGGGACTAGCGGATACGAGCAGTACTTC.

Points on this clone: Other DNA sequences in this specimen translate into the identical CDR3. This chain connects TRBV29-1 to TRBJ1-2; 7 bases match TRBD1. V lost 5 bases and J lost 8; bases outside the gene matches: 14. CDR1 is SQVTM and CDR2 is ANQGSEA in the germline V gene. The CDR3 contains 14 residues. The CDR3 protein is CSVRGQGGTYGYTF. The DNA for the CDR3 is TGCAGCGTTAGGGGTCAGGGGGGCACCTACGGCTACACCTTC.

Here the CDR3 DNA reads TGTGCCATCAGTGTCACGGACAGGGACTATGGCTACACCTTC. This sequence encodes CAISVTDRDYGYTF. This chain uses TRBV10-3 with TRBJ1-2, with 8 bases lining up with TRBD1. Germline V gene sequence: CDR1 ENHRY, CDR2 SYGVKD. CDR3 size: 14 residues. With 4 bases clipped from V and 3 bases from J, the junction kept 4 bases outside the gene matches.